This TCR beta chain appears in the sequencing data of a study of PD-1 blockade in mismatch repair-deficient tumors. Overall study results and limits: Tumor-resident clones, often undetectable pretreatment in blood, expanded then contracted after pembrolizumab.

V was trimmed by 3 bases and J by 1 base, leaving 13 bases between them. Germline V lookup: CDR1 MDHEN, CDR2 SYDVKM. This CDR3 spans 16 amino acids. This clone was counted once. Its antigen is unidentified. Repertoires were generated with immunoSEQ multiplex PCR, while TCRdb's copy carries only in-frame clones and drops some. The repertoire holds approximately 100,000 clones, with over 75% as singletons. Three pembrolizumab responders had their TCRs sequenced. The sequencing used peripheral blood, collected approximately 35 weeks after starting pembrolizumab. V and J are TRBV28 and TRBJ2-4; D gene uncertain. The receptor was isolated from an adult with mismatch repair-deficient cancer. CDR3 residues: CASSFVTSGAKNIQYF. CDR3 nucleotide sequence: TGTGCCAGCAGTTTTGTGACTTCTGGGGCCAAAAACATTCAGTACTTC.